Shown below are 29 T cell receptor beta chains from a single sample sequenced in a study of T cell responses to AZD1222 COVID-19 vaccine. Profiled with immunoSEQ multiplex PCR; TCRdb holds only in-frame clones, not every one. Found here are tens of thousands of clones, approximately 90% of them singletons; the top ten hold about a fifth. This material consisted of peripheral blood, taken on day 0 of AZD1222 vaccination. The source of these receptors is an adult in good health.

The rearrangement links TRBV19 to TRBJ1-2; D is undetermined. CDR1 LNHDA and CDR2 SQIVND come from the germline V gene (reference sequence). This CDR3 comprises 12 residues. Trimming took off 5 bases at V and 7 bases at J, with 11 bases between the two ends. The CDR3 sequence: CASSRWRAGYTF. CDR3 in DNA: TGTGCCAGTAGTCGTTGGAGGGCTGGCTACACCTTC.

This chain links TRBV7-3 with TRBJ2-3; 7 nucleotides match TRBD1. The CDR3 has 15 residues. Germline V gene data show CDR1 as SGHTA and CDR2 as FQGTGA. Germline trimming cut 5 bases from V and 4 bases from J; bases unmatched to any gene: 9. Here the CDR3 reads CASSRLGQNPDTQYF. CDR3 nucleotides: TGTGCCAGCAGCCGCTTGGGACAGAATCCAGATACGCAGTATTTT. The full variable domain, rest sourced from reference TRBV7-3 and TRBJ2-3, is GAGVSQTPSNKVTEKGKYVELRCDPISGHTALYWYRQSLGQGPEFLIYFQGTGAADDSGLPNDRFFAVRPEGSVSTLKIQRTERGDSAVYLCASSRLGQNPDTQYFGPGTRLTVL.

The genes are TRBV4-1 and TRBJ1-2; 10 bases are shared with TRBD1. This CDR3 contains 15 residues. Germline CDR1 reads MGHRA; CDR2 reads YSYEKL. V gave up 1 base and J gave up 3 bases; unmatched junction bases: 2. The DNA of the CDR3 is TGCGCCAGCAGCCAAGGACAGGGGGCTGACTATGGCTACACCTTC. Its protein product is CASSQGQGADYGYTF.

This clone occurred once. The chain combines TRBV9 with TRBJ2-7; tentative D call: TRBD2 (5 bases). This CDR3 contains 15 residues. The germline V gene has CDR1 SGDLS and CDR2 YYNGEE. V lost 3 bases, J lost 5 bases, and 18 bases lay in between. DNA for the CDR3: TGTGCCAGCAGCGCCCTCGGGGTGTCCATCCACGAGCAGTACTTC. Its translation: CASSALGVSIHEQYF.

V usage is TRBV12-3 or TRBV12-4 and J usage is TRBJ1-5; D remains ambiguous. V lost 6 bases to trimming and J lost 4 bases, with 10 bases between them. The CDR3 covers 13 residues. CDR3 in amino acids: CASRGLENQPQHF. The CDR3 DNA sequence: TGTGCCAGCAGGGGCTTAGAAAATCAGCCCCAGCATTTT.

This clone has a single count. The chain carries TRBV4-3 and TRBJ2-2; 9 positions match TRBD2. The CDR3 is 22 residues long. Trimming took 0 bases from V and 6 from J; bases not matched to a gene: 23. The germline V gene has CDR1 LGHNA and CDR2 YSLEER. CDR3 nucleotide sequence: TGCGCCAGCAGCCAAGACTCCTTATTAGCGGGGGCGACTCGGGCTTATTCCGGGGAGCTGTTTTTT. Protein product: CASSQDSLLAGATRAYSGELFF.

The V and J genes are TRBV6-5 and TRBJ2-1, with TRBD2 matching 8 bases. The CDR3 runs to 15 residues. Germline V gene lookup returns CDR1 MNHEY and CDR2 SVGAGI. The V and J ends lost 8 bases and 2 bases, in that order; junction bases with no gene match: 8. The CDR3 sequence is CASGFVSGAYNEQFF. CDR3 bases: TGTGCCAGCGGGTTCGTTAGCGGGGCCTACAATGAGCAGTTCTTC.

The gene calls are TRBV4-1 and TRBJ2-4; D is unclear. Trimming removed 0 bases at V and 5 bases at J, with 2 bases between. The CDR3 spans 12 residues. CDR1 and CDR2 from the germline V gene are MGHRA and YSYEKL. DNA for the CDR3: TGCGCCAGCAGCCAAGACGAAAACATTCAGTACTTC. It is translated as CASSQDENIQYF.

The rearrangement links TRBV3-1 (or the pseudogene TRBV3-2) to TRBJ1-2, with 9 bases identical to TRBD1. The germline V gene has CDR1 LGHDT and CDR2 YNNKEL (reference sequence). This CDR3 is built from 19 residues. With V trimmed by 1 base and J by 2 bases, 14 bases remained unmatched. CDR3: CASSQVGPGTGHQNYGYTF. The CDR3 coding sequence is TGTGCCAGCAGCCAAGTCGGTCCCGGGACAGGGCACCAAAACTATGGCTACACCTTC.

The chain has TRBV5-4 and TRBJ2-7; 11 bases align to TRBD1. The CDR3 consists of 14 residues. Germline V gene lookup returns CDR1 SGHNT and CDR2 YYREEE (reference sequence). The junction had 0 bases not matched to a gene; V was cut back by 0 bases and J by 4 bases. CDR3 loop: CASSLGDRGYEQYF. For the CDR3, the DNA is TGTGCCAGCAGCTTGGGGGACAGGGGGTACGAGCAGTACTTC.

Details on this clone: This specimen includes other DNA sequences encoding the same CDR3. The chain combines TRBV6-1 with TRBJ2-3, with D unclear. Germline CDR1 and CDR2: MNHNS and SASEGT. The CDR3 loop spans 14 amino acids. V was cut by 3 bases and J by 0 bases, with 7 bases left in between. In DNA, the CDR3 is TGTGCCAGCAGTGACAGAGCAAGCACAGATACGCAGTATTTT. It codes for CASSDRASTDTQYF.

CDR3 loop: CASSSRAFNTGELFF. CDR3 coding DNA: TGTGCCAGCAGCTCCCGGGCCTTCAACACCGGGGAGCTGTTTTTT. This chain connects TRBV11-1 to TRBJ2-2; D is ambiguous. Per the germline V gene, CDR1 is SGHAT and CDR2 is FQDESV (reference sequence). The CDR3 runs to 15 residues. Trimming pared 4 bases from V and 2 bases from J, leaving 11 bases between.

This chain uses TRBV4-3 with TRBJ2-7, with 9 bases matching TRBD1. V shed 4 bases, J shed 5 bases, and the junction held 6 bases outside the gene matches. The CDR3 has 14 amino acids. Germline CDR1 LGHNA, CDR2 YSLEER. As DNA, the CDR3 is TGCGCCAGCAGCCTCGGGACAGGGCTGAACGAGCAGTACTTC. Protein: CASSLGTGLNEQYF.

The chain has TRBV7-2 and TRBJ1-3, with TRBD1 identical over 8 bases. Trimming at V came to 1 base and at J to 3 bases, leaving 8 bases not matched to a gene. CDR1 is SGHTA and CDR2 is FQGNSA in the germline V gene. The CDR3 has 17 residues. The CDR3 bases are TGTGCCAGCAGCTTAGTTTGGACAGGGACGAGTGGAAACACCATATATTTT. Encoded protein: CASSLVWTGTSGNTIYF.

The chain joins TRBV2 to TRBJ2-3; the D is unclear. The CDR3 covers 14 residues. Germline lookup yields CDR1 SNHLY and CDR2 FYNNEI. Between the trimmed V and J ends, which lost 3 bases and 2 bases, there was a span of 9 bases. The CDR3 DNA follows: TGTGCCAGCAGTGAGGCCTTCTACACAGATACGCAGTATTTT. Translation: CASSEAFYTDTQYF.

The chain joins TRBV4-2 to TRBJ1-5, with 8 bases aligning to TRBD1. V trimming: 1 base; J trimming: 9 bases; junction bases outside the gene matches: 5. Germline CDR1 is LGHNA and CDR2 is YNFKEQ. The CDR3 loop spans 14 amino acids. The CDR3, as DNA: TGTGCCAGCAGCCAAGGCACAGGGGGTGCGCCCCAGCATTTT. As protein: CASSQGTGGAPQHF.

The chain combines TRBV7-8 with TRBJ2-7; possibly TRBD1 for D (6 bases). CDR1 is SGHVS, CDR2 FQNEAQ, per germline. V shed 6 bases and J shed 3 bases, with 12 bases lying between them. CDR3 size: 13 residues. CDR3 in DNA: TGTGCCAGCAGGTCCACAGGGAACTACGAGCAGTACTTC. Translating gives CASRSTGNYEQYF.

V and J are TRBV7-9 and TRBJ1-4; 7 nucleotides match TRBD1. The CDR3 sequence is 14 residues long. The J segment lost 6 bases and the V segment lost 5 bases, leaving 6 bases of the junction unmatched. Germline V CDR1 and CDR2: SEHNR, FQNEAQ (reference sequence). The DNA for the CDR3 is TGTGCCAGCAGCCACAGAACAGGGGATGAAAAACTGTTTTTT. It is translated as CASSHRTGDEKLFF.

The rearrangement links TRBV2 to TRBJ2-2; 7 positions match TRBD1. CDR3 length equals 16 residues. V was pared by 2 bases and J by 4 bases, with 7 bases of the junction left unmatched. CDR1 and CDR2 (germline): SNHLY, FYNNEI. This CDR3 reads CASSEIGGKSTGELFF. The CDR3 bases are TGTGCCAGCAGTGAAATAGGGGGCAAGAGCACCGGGGAGCTGTTTTTT.

This chain connects TRBV7-3 to TRBJ1-2; tentatively, D is TRBD1 (6 bases). V was shortened by 5 bases and J by 6 bases, with 22 bases between the two germline ends. Germline V CDR1 and CDR2: SGHTA, FQGTGA. CDR3 length: 16 amino acids. The chain's CDR3 is CASSPTAGTSRDGYTF. In DNA form, the CDR3 reads TGTGCCAGCAGCCCAACGGCCGGGACATCGAGAGATGGCTACACCTTC.

V and J are TRBV9 and TRBJ1-2; TRBD1 matches at 7 bases. J was trimmed by 8 bases and V by 4 bases; bases with no gene match: 11. The CDR3 contains 14 residues. Looked up from germline, CDR1 is SGDLS and CDR2 is YYNGEE. The CDR3 sequence is CASSRHRQGVGYTF. The CDR3 DNA reads as TGTGCCAGCAGCAGGCATCGACAGGGCGTGGGCTACACCTTC.

The chain uses TRBV12-5 and TRBJ1-5, with D possibly matching TRBD1 (5 bases). The V gene lost 5 bases and the J gene lost 6 bases, with 11 bases spanning the gap. This CDR3 has 13 amino acids. Germline V gives CDR1 LGHNT, CDR2 FRNRAP. Here the CDR3 DNA reads TGTGCTAGTGGTCAGAGCGGGGGTCAGCCCCAGCATTTT. Translated: CASGQSGGQPQHF.

V is TRBV5-1 and J is TRBJ1-5; D uncertain. Germline values: CDR1 SGHRS, CDR2 YFSETQ. Trimming took off 0 bases at V and 6 bases at J, with 16 bases between the two ends. The CDR3 contains 16 residues. DNA of the CDR3: TGCGCCAGCAGCTTGGATGACCCCGGCCTGGGTCAGCCCCAGCATTTT. Its protein product is CASSLDDPGLGQPQHF.

This chain links TRBV18 with TRBJ1-5, with 10 bases lining up with TRBD1. This CDR3 contains 16 residues. Germline V gene lookup returns CDR1 KGHSH and CDR2 LQKENI. V dropped 2 bases and J dropped 2; count of bases not matched to a gene: 3. The chain's CDR3 is CASSPGTGVRNQPQHF. The CDR3, as DNA: TGTGCCAGCTCACCAGGGACAGGGGTCCGCAATCAGCCCCAGCATTTT.

The gene calls are TRBV5-6 and TRBJ1-6, with D maybe TRBD1 (6 bases). CDR1 and CDR2 from the germline V gene are SGHDT and YYEEEE. Trimming removed 0 bases at V and 2 bases at J, with 12 bases between. The CDR3 has 17 residues. As DNA, the CDR3 is TGTGCCAGCAGCTTGGCGGGGGCAGGTCCCTATAATTCACCCCTCCACTTT. As protein: CASSLAGAGPYNSPLHF.

This clone was recorded once. The chain employs TRBV11-3 and TRBJ2-7; weak D call: TRBD1 (6 bases). Germline V gives CDR1 SGHNT, CDR2 YENEEA. The CDR3 has 14 residues. Trimming pared 5 bases from V and 0 bases from J, leaving 11 bases between. CDR3 nucleotide sequence: TGTGCCAGCAGCCAGTCACAGGGCTCCTACGAGCAGTACTTC. Amino acid sequence: CASSQSQGSYEQYF.

The V call is TRBV6-5, the J call TRBJ2-7; 8 nucleotides line up with TRBD1. The junction had 8 bases not matched to a gene; V was cut back by 6 bases and J by 4 bases. The CDR3 is 14 amino acids. From germline, CDR1 is MNHEY and CDR2 SVGAGI. CDR3 amino acids: CASRPLDRDYEQYF. CDR3 in DNA: TGTGCCAGCAGGCCCCTGGACAGGGATTACGAGCAGTACTTC.

This chain joins TRBV5-8 and TRBJ1-5; D gene ambiguous. Germline CDR1 and CDR2: SGHTS and YDEGEE. The CDR3 is 13 residues long. The ends were cut back, 3 bases at V and 3 bases at J, with 7 bases in the middle. In DNA, the CDR3 is TGTGCCAGCAGCTACAGCAACAATCAGCCCCAGCATTTT. It encodes CASSYSNNQPQHF.

This chain links TRBV6-5 with TRBJ1-1; D is uncertain. CDR3 size: 15 residues. Germline V gene sequence: CDR1 MNHEY, CDR2 SVGAGI. V shed 0 bases and J shed 0 bases, with 8 bases lying between them. The CDR3 nucleotides read TGTGCCAGCAGTTACTCGCCGCTGCTGAACACTGAAGCTTTCTTT. It yields the protein CASSYSPLLNTEAFF.